This T cell receptor beta chain emerged from a study of cytomegalovirus exposure and HLA in healthy donors. Researchers ran the PCR with 60 Vbeta and 13 Jbeta primers. Repertoires were generated with immunoSEQ multiplex PCR, while TCRdb's copy carries only in-frame clones and drops some. The sample has around 190,000 clones; around 78% are singletons. Notes on the study in general: Among donors in an Asian-associated ancestry cluster, a later analysis reportedly found fewer N-insertions than the roughly 700-donor mean.

A word on this clone: The antigen remains unidentified.

CDR3 length: 18 amino acids. CDR1 and CDR2 (germline): SGHRS, YFSETQ. V lost 3 bases and J lost 0; bases outside the gene matches: 7. This chain uses TRBV5-1 with TRBJ2-6; 9 bases are a match to TRBD1. The origin of this receptor is a woman aged 30 to 39 in good health and CMV-seropositive. The sample was PBMCs. The CDR3 here is CASSSTGTGYSGANVLTF. CDR3 DNA sequence: TGCGCCAGCAGCTCTACCGGGACAGGGTACTCTGGGGCCAACGTCCTGACTTTC.